A selection of T cell receptor beta chains follows, all from one sample in a study of cytomegalovirus exposure and HLA in healthy donors. Only in-frame clones appear in the TCRdb table, and some are missing; sequencing was by immunoSEQ multiplex PCR. The table shows tens of thousands of clones, with roughly 80% occurring only once. Sequencing input: PBMCs. Receptors were obtained from a male donor in good health and CMV-seronegative. The CDR3 runs from the conserved cysteine through the conserved F or W. The D gene is left open where the match is weak. The size field is filled for only some rows; it gives once, few, many or a size class.

clone_size d_call j_call v_call cdr3_nt cdr3_aa
NA NA TRBJ1-1 TRBV9 TGTGCCAGCAGCGTAGGACCCGGGGACACTGAAGCTTTCTTT CASSVGPGDTEAFF
once NA TRBJ1-3 TRBV7-2 TGTGCCAGCAGCTTGAGCGGAAACACCATATATTTT CASSLSGNTIYF
NA NA TRBJ1-1 TRBV28 TGTGCCAGCAGTTCCGGAGCGGGGGCAGAAAACACTGAAGCTTTCTTT CASSSGAGAENTEAFF
NA TRBD2 TRBJ2-7 TRBV5-1 TGCGCCAGCAGTTGGACTAGCGGGAGCGTGCAGTACTTC CASSWTSGSVQYF
NA NA TRBJ2-7 TRBV2 TGTGCCAGCAGTGAAGGGACTGGCACCTACGAGCAGTACTTC CASSEGTGTYEQYF
NA TRBD1 TRBJ1-1 TRBV18 TGTGCCAGCTCACCGATTCAACTGAGGACAGGGCCGAAAGCTTTCTTT CASSPIQLRTGPKAFF
NA TRBD2 TRBJ2-3 TRBV15 TGTGCCACCAGCCGAGAGCGGGAGCGCACAGATACGCAGTATTTT CATSRERERTDTQYF
once NA TRBJ1-2 TRBV6-5 TGTGCCAGCACCCAGGGAGGGCGAGGCTACACCTTC CASTQGGRGYTF
NA NA TRBJ1-4 TRBV27 TGTGCCAGCAGTTTGGGGGGGGCATATGAAAAACTGTTTTTT CASSLGGAYEKLFF
NA NA TRBJ1-3 TRBV7-3 TGTGCCAGAGCGACAGCAGCAAACCTCTCTGGAAACACCATATATTTT CARATAANLSGNTIYF
NA TRBD2 TRBJ2-7 TRBV5-1 TGCGCCAGCAGCTTGGGGGGGAGCGGGGACTACGAGCAGTACTTC CASSLGGSGDYEQYF
NA NA TRBJ2-1 TRBV11-2 TGTGCCAGCAGCTTAAGCACTCGCAACAATGAGCAGTTCTTC CASSLSTRNNEQFF
few TRBD2 TRBJ2-5 TRBV5-1 TGCGCCAGCAGCTTGGGGGCTAGCGGGGGTTTCCAAGAGACCCAGTACTTC CASSLGASGGFQETQYF
NA NA TRBJ2-2 TRBV6-1 TGTGCCAGCAGCCTCAGGGGTGCCGGGGAGCTGTTTTTT CASSLRGAGELFF
once TRBD1 TRBJ1-5 TRBV18 TGTGCCAGCTCACCGGATGCCCGGGCGGACAGGGGGTTTAATCAGCCCCAGCATTTT CASSPDARADRGFNQPQHF
NA NA TRBJ2-7 TRBV5-1 TGCGCCAGCAGCTTGGAAGAGAAGGGGCCCGAGCAGTACTTC CASSLEEKGPEQYF
NA NA TRBJ1-2 TRBV6-5 TGTGCCAGCAGTTACTCGGACTCTTTGGGGGGCTACACCTTC CASSYSDSLGGYTF
NA NA TRBJ1-2 TRBV27 TGTGCCAGCAGTATCGGACAGTACTATGGCTACCCCTTC CASSIGQYYGYPF
NA NA TRBJ2-7 TRBV4-2 TGTGCCAGCAGCCAAGATTTTGTCGGCGGCTCCTACGAGCAGTACTTC CASSQDFVGGSYEQYF
few NA TRBJ1-1 TRBV6-5 TGTGCCAGCAGGACAGGCGTGAACACTGAAGCTTTCTTT CASRTGVNTEAFF
NA NA TRBJ1-1 TRBV7-9 TGTGCCAGCAGCTCCCGACAGGTTGGCACTGAAGCTTTCTTT CASSSRQVGTEAFF
NA NA TRBJ2-7 TRBV2 TGTGCCAGCAGTGAGGGGGGTAGTGTTGCGCAGTACTTC CASSEGGSVAQYF
NA TRBD2 TRBJ2-5 TRBV12-5 TGTGCTAGTGGCGAACACGGACTAGCGCAAGAGACCCAGTACTTC CASGEHGLAQETQYF
NA NA TRBJ2-7 TRBV5-1 TGCGCCAGCAGCCCCGGGACAGCGCTGGGGGGCTACGAGCAGTACTTC CASSPGTALGGYEQYF
NA NA TRBJ1-3 TRBV7-9 TGTGCCAGCAGCCTAAATTCGGCTGGAAACACCATATATTTT CASSLNSAGNTIYF
NA NA TRBJ1-1 TRBV21-1 TGTGCCAGCAAGCAAAGTAGAGGGTTTAATTTGTATCACACTGAAGCTTTCTTT CASKQSRGFNLYHTEAFF
NA TRBD1 TRBJ2-5 TRBV7-8 TGTGCCAGCAGCACAGGGACAGGAAAACAAGAGACCCAGTACTTC CASSTGTGKQETQYF
NA TRBD1 TRBJ1-2 TRBV7-2 TGTGCCAGCAGCTCTAACAGGGGGAAAAACTATGGCTACACCTTC CASSSNRGKNYGYTF